This note documents a single TCR beta chain sequence. There are 17 residues in the CDR3. V dropped 0 bases and J dropped 0 bases, with 14 bases sitting between them. CDR1 and CDR2 from the germline V gene are LGHNA and YSLEER. This sample was taken from a study of cytomegalovirus exposure and HLA in healthy donors. The repertoire was sequenced with immunoSEQ multiplex PCR; TCRdb's copy has only in-frame clones and lacks some. The profile shows 150,000 to 200,000 clones, around 81% of them singletons. The rearrangement uses TRBV4-3 and TRBJ2-5, with a tentative D call TRBD1 (5 bases). The sequence was obtained from a man in his thirties or forties in good health and CMV-seropositive. The sequencing sample was made of PBMCs. The CDR3 coding sequence is TGCGCCAGCAGCCAAGATCTCGGACCAGGGAACCAAGAGACCCAGTACTTC. This codes for CASSQDLGPGNQETQYF.